This is a list of T cell receptor beta chains from one sample in a study of molecular identifiers for immune sequencing clone quantification. TCRdb re-derived calls from the PCR reads in MiXCR, one entry per CDR3 protein. The sample carries about 36,000 distinct CDR3 sequences, about a fifth recorded once. Material: naive CD8+ T cells from blood, with Jurkat cell RNA spiked in. The source of these receptors is a human donor in good health. Some libraries in this study had Jurkat cell RNA spiked in. Each CDR3 is given with its conserved first and last residue. The D gene is left open where the match is weak. Clone sizes are shown as once, few, many, or a class for an expanded clone.

clone size	J gene	D gene	V gene	CDR3 DNA	CDR3 protein
few	TRBJ1-5	.	TRBV6-8	TGTGCCACCCCTAGGGCTGTAGGGGCGTATAGCAATCAGCCCCAGCATTTT	CATPRAVGAYSNQPQHF
many	TRBJ2-5	TRBD2	TRBV12-3/TRBV12-4	TGTGCCAGCAGTTTTTCCTGGGTGACTAGCGGGAGGAGAGACCAAGAGACCCAGTACTTC	CASSFSWVTSGRRDQETQYF
few	TRBJ2-5	TRBD2	TRBV28	TGTGCCAGCAGTTCCTTTAAACCCCCGGGGGGACAAGAGACCCAGTACTTC	CASSSFKPPGGQETQYF
few	TRBJ2-7	TRBD1	TRBV28	TGTGCCAGCAGCACGGGACAGGGACTCTACGAGCAGTACTTC	CASSTGQGLYEQYF
many	TRBJ2-5	.	TRBV20-1	TGCAGTGCTAGTTCCGGGATCCAGTACTTC	CSASSGIQYF
many	TRBJ2-3	.	TRBV2	TGTGCCAGCAGTGCCTTCGGGGGCCTCACAGATACGCAGTATTTT	CASSAFGGLTDTQYF
many	TRBJ2-1	.	TRBV12-3/TRBV12-4	TGTGCCAGCCGGGCCCTCTACAATGAGCAGTTCTTC	CASRALYNEQFF
many	TRBJ2-1	TRBD2	TRBV28	TGTGCCAGCAGTTTAACTAGCGGTTACAATGAGCAGTTCTTC	CASSLTSGYNEQFF
few	TRBJ1-1	.	TRBV19	TGTGCCAGTAGGATACCGGGACACCCTGGGGACACTGAAGCTTTCTTT	CASRIPGHPGDTEAFF
many	TRBJ1-2	.	TRBV6-2/TRBV6-3	TGTGCCAGCAGTTACTCGATCGCAGAGTCTAACTATGGCTACACCTTC	CASSYSIAESNYGYTF
many	TRBJ1-2	.	TRBV9	TGTGCCAGCAGTCTTTCCCGAGGCGGGGTCTATGGCTACACCTTC	CASSLSRGGVYGYTF
many	TRBJ2-7	.	TRBV6-5	TGTGCCAGCAGTTTTGAGCCCCCACTAGACCCTTCCTACGAGCAGTACTTC	CASSFEPPLDPSYEQYF
few	TRBJ2-5	TRBD1	TRBV18	TGTGCCAGCTCGCCAGACAGGGGCCAAGAGACCCAGTACTTC	CASSPDRGQETQYF
many	TRBJ2-5	.	TRBV20-1	TGCAGTGCTAGAGATGGTACAGGTTTAATTGCGGAGACCCAGTACTTC	CSARDGTGLIAETQYF